This TCR beta chain was captured by sequencing in a study of CD8+CD57+ T cells in acquired aplastic anemia. Whoever was chosen for sequencing had shown CD8+CD57+ cell expansion by flow cytometry. This clonotype was picked up many times. Its antigen remains unknown. Profiling that covered TCR beta VDJ and CDR3 relied on genomic DNA as its template. TCRdb reanalysed the reads using MiXCR and keeps one entry per CDR3 protein. The table has around 160,000 distinct CDR3 sequences, 40% to 55% seen once. The CDR3 is 14 residues long. The V gene end was trimmed by 4 bases and the J gene end by 3 bases; junction bases not matched to a gene: 4. Germline CDR1 reads MNHEY; CDR2 reads SVGAGI. Study conclusions and caveats: It was found that 25 to 35 CD8+ CDR3 sequences were shared between patients and controls.

The chain couples TRBV6-5 to TRBJ2-7, with TRBD2 matching over 9 bases. Sequences were obtained from sorted CD4+, CD8+, or CD8+CD57+ T cells (not recorded which) from PBMCs. This sequence originates from a human donor with aplastic anemia. This CDR3 is CASSFASGNYEQYF. The CDR3 DNA sequence: TGTGCCAGCAGTTTTGCTAGCGGGAACTACGAGCAGTACTTC.